These 28 T cell receptor beta chains were all obtained from the same sample, sequenced in a study of blood T cell repertoires in COVID-19. The repertoire was sequenced with immunoSEQ multiplex PCR; TCRdb's copy has only in-frame clones and lacks some. Here the sample spans 200,000 to 250,000 clones, about three quarters being singletons. The sequenced sample consisted of peripheral blood. These receptors were obtained from a woman in her seventies with acute or convalescent COVID-19.

This chain links TRBV6-5 with TRBJ2-1, with D perhaps matching TRBD2 (5 bases). CDR1 and CDR2 from the germline V gene are MNHEY and SVGAGI. The CDR3 has 13 amino acids. Trimming removed 7 bases at V and 5 bases at J, with 12 bases between. Written as DNA, the CDR3 is TGTGCCAGCATCGGGGAGCGACACAATGAGCAGTTCTTC. Its protein product is CASIGERHNEQFF.

V gene TRBV7-2 combines with J gene TRBJ1-2; D not certain. V was cut by 5 bases and J by 8 bases, with 12 bases left in between. This CDR3 is built from 12 residues. Germline values: CDR1 SGHTA, CDR2 FQGNSA. The CDR3 sequence is CASSPFRVGYTF. CDR3 nucleotides: TGTGCCAGCAGCCCCTTCCGCGTCGGCTACACCTTC.

This clone was counted between two and nine times. The V and J genes are TRBV30 and TRBJ2-1; perhaps TRBD1 as D (6 bases). CDR1 is GTSNPN and CDR2 is SVGIG in the germline V gene (reference sequence). The CDR3 loop spans 11 amino acids. Trimming removed 6 bases at V and 7 bases at J, with 10 bases between. DNA of the CDR3: TGTGCCTGTCGACAGGAAAATGAGCAGTTCTTC. Translating gives CACRQENEQFF. Based on the CDR3 plus reference TRBV30 and TRBJ2-1, the full variable domain is SQTIHQWPATLVQPVGSPLSLECTVEGTSNPNLYWYRQAAGRGLQLLFYSVGIGQISSEVPQNLSASRPQDRQFILSSKKLLLSDSGFYLCACRQENEQFFGPGTRLTVL.

V is TRBV30 and J is TRBJ2-3; D gene uncertain. The germline V and J ends were trimmed by 3 bases and 2 bases, with 3 bases remaining between them. The length of the CDR3 is 11 residues. Germline V gene data show CDR1 as GTSNPN and CDR2 as SVGIG (reference sequence). CDR3: CAWSFTDTQYF. The CDR3 coding sequence is TGTGCCTGGAGCTTCACAGATACGCAGTATTTT.

The CDR3 spells CASSLGQGREQYF. The CDR3 bases are TGCGCCAGCAGCTTGGGACAGGGCCGCGAGCAGTACTTC. This chain uses TRBV5-1 with TRBJ2-7; 7 bases fit TRBD1. V shed 0 bases, J shed 6 bases, and the junction held 3 bases outside the gene matches. Per the germline V gene, CDR1 is SGHRS and CDR2 is YFSETQ. This CDR3 comprises 13 residues.

This clone was seen only once. The rearrangement links TRBV10-2 to TRBJ1-1; D remains ambiguous. The length of the CDR3 is 16 residues. Trimming removed 0 bases from V and 0 bases from J, with 11 bases in between. Germline CDR1 WSHSY, CDR2 SAAADI. CDR3: CASSESTRKVNTEAFF. For the CDR3, the DNA is TGCGCCAGCAGTGAGTCGACTCGGAAAGTGAACACTGAAGCTTTCTTT.

The rearrangement uses TRBV15 and TRBJ1-1; possibly TRBD1 for D (6 bases). Germline CDR1 reads LNHNV; CDR2 reads YYDKDF (reference sequence). The CDR3 loop spans 13 amino acids. V was trimmed by 7 bases and J by 1 base, leaving 10 bases between them. The CDR3 region has the DNA TGTGCCACCACCGCGGACAGGAACACTGAAGCTTTCTTT. Its protein product is CATTADRNTEAFF.

The genes are TRBV21-1 and TRBJ1-5; the table's D gene call, TRBD1, was not cross checked with the DNA. TRBV21-1 is assigned pseudogene status. This CDR3 region has 17 residues. CDR3 in DNA: TGTGCCAGAGGGGACAGGGGAGTAGGAATAAGCAATCAGCCCCAGCATTTT. This codes for CARGDRGVGISNQPQHF.

The chain links TRBV21-1 to TRBJ2-7; the D call TRBD1 from the table was never checked on the DNA. TRBV21-1 counts as a pseudogene. CDR3 length equals 15 residues. The CDR3 sequence: CASSKDQGRIHEQYF. For the CDR3, the DNA is TGTGCCAGCAGCAAAGACCAGGGGCGAATACACGAGCAGTACTTC.

CDR3 sequence: CASSLGTGGAFF. The CDR3 nucleotides are TGTGCCAGCAGCTTGGGTACAGGGGGAGCTTTCTTT. The chain links TRBV5-8 to TRBJ1-1; 8 bases line up with TRBD1. This CDR3 comprises 12 residues. V lost 0 bases, J lost 10 bases, and 2 bases stayed unmatched. Germline V gives CDR1 SGHTS, CDR2 YDEGEE.

This clone was seen just once. This sequence joins TRBV25-1 and TRBJ2-3; 12 positions match TRBD2. Germline CDR1 and CDR2: MGHDK and SYGVNS. CDR3 length equals 15 residues. Germline trimming cut 7 bases from V and 4 bases from J; bases unmatched to any gene: 6. CDR3 sequence reads: CASTTTSGGADTQYF. The CDR3 bases are TGTGCCAGCACGACGACTAGCGGGGGAGCAGATACGCAGTATTTT.

The chain couples TRBV21-1 to TRBJ2-2; the table's TRBD1 call for D was not verified on the DNA. TRBV21-1 is termed a pseudogene. The CDR3 contains 17 residues. The CDR3 coding sequence is TGTGCCAGCAGCAAACCCCTTGGACAGGGGGGCACCGGGGAGCTGTTTTTT. It is translated as CASSKPLGQGGTGELFF.

This clone was recorded a few times. The chain links TRBV5-1 to TRBJ1-4; no firm D call. The germline V gene has CDR1 SGHRS and CDR2 YFSETQ. The CDR3 sequence is 14 residues long. V lost 0 bases, J lost 4 bases, and 7 bases lay in between. CDR3 sequence reads: CASSLGQFNEKLFF. CDR3 coding DNA: TGCGCCAGCAGCTTGGGGCAGTTTAATGAAAAACTGTTTTTT.

This clone has only a few counts. The V and J genes are TRBV7-2 and TRBJ1-2, with no clear D. Germline CDR1 and CDR2: SGHTA and FQGNSA. Trimming pared 4 bases from V and 3 bases from J, leaving 12 bases between. The CDR3 contains 14 residues. The CDR3: CASSSQRVHYGYTF. The CDR3 nucleotides read TGTGCCAGCAGCTCCCAGAGGGTTCACTATGGCTACACCTTC.

The chain has TRBV6-5 and TRBJ1-2; no firm D call. The V end was cut by 10 bases, the J end by 4 bases, with 19 bases between. CDR3 length: 14 amino acids. Germline V CDR1 and CDR2: MNHEY, SVGAGI. The CDR3 DNA sequence: TGTGCCACCCTTCCTGACACGGCCTTCTATGGCTACACCTTC. Protein product: CATLPDTAFYGYTF.

V usage is TRBV6-5 and J usage is TRBJ1-2; D remains unclear. Germline V gives CDR1 MNHEY, CDR2 SVGAGI. The CDR3 spans 14 residues. V lost 0 bases and J lost 4, with 9 bases in between. CDR3 sequence reads: CASSYSNGPYGYTF. CDR3 nucleotide sequence: TGTGCCAGCAGTTACTCTAACGGTCCCTATGGCTACACCTTC.

This sequence joins TRBV19 and TRBJ2-7; 13 positions match TRBD2. This CDR3 region has 18 residues. V lost 5 bases to trimming and J lost 3 bases; unmatched junction nucleotides: 13. Germline values: CDR1 LNHDA, CDR2 SQIVND (reference sequence). The CDR3 reads CASSSTSGGLPSRYEQYF. In DNA form, the CDR3 reads TGTGCCAGTAGTTCGACTAGCGGGGGGCTTCCCTCCCGCTACGAGCAGTACTTC.

The chain is built from TRBV19 and TRBJ2-1; D remains unclear. V lost 5 bases, J lost 4 bases, and 9 bases lay in between. The CDR3 spans 13 residues. The V gene's germline CDR1 is LNHDA and CDR2 SQIVND (reference sequence). The CDR3 bases are TGTGCCAGTAGTTCACAGATTTACAATGAGCAGTTCTTC. This translates into CASSSQIYNEQFF.

This chain connects TRBV6-4 to TRBJ1-5; D remains unclear. Germline CDR1 and CDR2: MRHNA and SNTAGT. The CDR3 extends over 13 amino acids. V shed 4 bases and J shed 5 bases, with 9 bases lying between them. CDR3 loop: CASSARGDQPQHF. CDR3 nucleotides: TGTGCCAGCAGTGCGAGAGGAGATCAGCCCCAGCATTTT.

The chain combines TRBV19 with TRBJ2-3; a weak D match, TRBD2 (6 bases). The CDR3 extends over 13 amino acids. V dropped 9 bases and J dropped 0 bases, with 10 bases sitting between them. From germline, CDR1 is LNHDA and CDR2 SQIVND (reference sequence). The CDR3 DNA follows: TGTGCCAGCGCGGGGACTAGCACAGATACGCAGTATTTT. This sequence encodes CASAGTSTDTQYF.

V usage is TRBV7-9 and J usage is TRBJ2-3; D uncertain. V lost 1 base to trimming and J lost 2 bases, with 10 bases between them. Germline CDR1 reads SEHNR; CDR2 reads FQNEAQ (reference sequence). There are 15 residues in the CDR3. This CDR3 is CASSLVPGLTDTQYF. Written as DNA, the CDR3 is TGTGCCAGCAGCTTAGTTCCGGGTCTCACAGATACGCAGTATTTT.

This rearrangement joins TRBV27 to TRBJ1-1, with 7 bases lining up with TRBD1. Germline CDR1 and CDR2: MNHEY and SMNVEV (reference sequence). V lost 4 bases, J lost 7 bases, and 6 bases stayed unmatched. The CDR3 covers 13 residues. DNA of the CDR3: TGTGCCAGCAGTTCCTCCGGGGACAGTGAAGCTTTCTTT. Its protein product is CASSSSGDSEAFF.

The rearrangement uses TRBV7-2 and TRBJ1-4; D is undetermined. Looked up from germline, CDR1 is SGHTA and CDR2 is FQGNSA. V was clipped by 1 base and J by 2 bases, with 8 bases between them. The CDR3 is made up of 15 amino acids. The CDR3 is CASSLVAATNEKLFF. The DNA of the CDR3 is TGTGCCAGCAGCTTAGTCGCGGCGACTAATGAAAAACTGTTTTTT.

The chain has TRBV29-1 and TRBJ1-1; D remains unclear. Trimming left V 5 bases short and J 0 bases short, with 7 bases between. The germline gives CDR1 SQVTM, CDR2 ANQGSEA. This CDR3 is 12 amino acids long. The CDR3 protein is CSVRTMNTEAFF. CDR3 bases: TGCAGCGTTAGGACTATGAACACTGAAGCTTTCTTT.

J is TRBJ2-2 and V is TRBV24-1, with D perhaps matching TRBD2 (5 bases). The CDR3 has 17 amino acids. V dropped 0 bases and J dropped 1 base, with 11 bases sitting between them. In germline, CDR1 is KGHDR, CDR2 SFDVKD. CDR3 sequence reads: CATSDLPFEGNTGELFF. The CDR3 DNA reads as TGTGCCACCAGTGATTTGCCCTTTGAGGGGAACACCGGGGAGCTGTTTTTT.

On this clone: The sample holds other DNA sequences that translate to the same CDR3. The V and J genes are TRBV7-2 and TRBJ1-1, with 9 bases aligning to TRBD1. The length of the CDR3 is 14 residues. The junction had 3 bases not matched to a gene; V was cut back by 3 bases and J by 4 bases. The germline V gene encodes CDR1 SGHTA and CDR2 FQGNSA. The DNA for the CDR3 is TGTGCCAGCAGCTTGAGACAGGGGGGCACTGAAGCTTTCTTT. This sequence encodes CASSLRQGGTEAFF.

The chain links TRBV23-1 to TRBJ2-1, with TRBD2 matching 14 bases. TRBV23-1 is reported as an ORF; its role is uncertain. CDR3 length: 22 residues. Trimming cost V 6 bases and J 3 bases; bases outside gene matches: 22. The CDR3 here is CASSFSFTLGLAGARVYNEQFF. The CDR3 DNA follows: TGCGCCAGCAGCTTCAGCTTTACGCTGGGACTAGCGGGGGCAAGGGTCTACAATGAGCAGTTCTTC.

V usage is TRBV6-5 and J usage is TRBJ1-2; 7 bases match TRBD1. The junction had 7 bases not matched to a gene; V was cut back by 8 bases and J by 1 base. In germline, CDR1 is MNHEY, CDR2 SVGAGI. The CDR3 has 14 amino acids. The CDR3 DNA sequence: TGTGCCAGCCAGGCAGGGGGAAATAACTATGGCTACACCTTC. This sequence encodes CASQAGGNNYGYTF.